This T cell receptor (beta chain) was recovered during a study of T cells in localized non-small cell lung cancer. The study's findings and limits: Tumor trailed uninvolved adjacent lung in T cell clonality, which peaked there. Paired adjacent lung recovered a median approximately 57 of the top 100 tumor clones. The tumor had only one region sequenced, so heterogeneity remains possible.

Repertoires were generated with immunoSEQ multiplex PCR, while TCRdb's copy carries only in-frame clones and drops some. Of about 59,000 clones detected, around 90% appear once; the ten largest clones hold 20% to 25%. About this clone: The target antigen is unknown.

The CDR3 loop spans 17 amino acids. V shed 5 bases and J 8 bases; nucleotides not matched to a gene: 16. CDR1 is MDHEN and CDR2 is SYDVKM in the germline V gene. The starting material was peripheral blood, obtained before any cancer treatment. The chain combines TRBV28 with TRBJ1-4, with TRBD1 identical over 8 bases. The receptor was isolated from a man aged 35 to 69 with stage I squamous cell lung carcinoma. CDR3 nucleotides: TGTGCCAGCAGTAATGGGGGCAGGGGGCGAGACGGAGAAAAACTGTTTTTT. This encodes CASSNGGRGRDGEKLFF.